A single sample is the source of the 29 T cell receptor beta chains below, sequenced in a study of T cell repertoires in cytomegalovirus infection. One entry per CDR3 protein results from TCRdb running MiXCR on the reads. Counted here are hundreds of thousands of distinct CDR3 sequences, less than 35% occurring once; the ten biggest clones make up roughly 12%. These TCRs' antigens remain unknown. The material was cultured CD8+ T cells from PBMCs, obtained from culture after CMV antigen stimulation. The receptors originated from a human donor in good health (CMV status not recorded). Some clones in this sample may be carry-over from other donors' samples.

This clonotype was seen at least ten times. The chain employs TRBV7-2 and TRBJ2-6, with a tentative D call TRBD1 (6 bases). CDR1 is SGHTA and CDR2 is FQGNSA in the germline V gene. CDR3 length: 20 residues. Trimming took 4 bases from V and 0 from J, leaving 22 bases between them. As DNA, the CDR3 is TGTGCCAGCAGCTCCCCTTCACAGGGACCTCCCCACTCTGGGGCCAACGTCCTGACTTTC. Amino acid sequence: CASSSPSQGPPHSGANVLTF.

The CDR3 DNA reads as TGTGCCAGTAGTATCGTCGGCCGAAGTGATCAGCCCCAGCATTTT. Protein: CASSIVGRSDQPQHF. This rearrangement joins TRBV19 to TRBJ1-5; no reliable D call. V was cut by 3 bases and J by 5 bases, with 14 bases left in between. Germline CDR1 LNHDA, CDR2 SQIVND (reference sequence). The CDR3 length is 15 residues.

The rearrangement uses TRBV24-1 and TRBJ2-2; weak D call: TRBD2 (5 bases). Trimming shortened V by 9 bases and J by 6 bases, and 13 bases separated the two germline ends. The CDR3 runs to 13 residues. The germline V gene has CDR1 KGHDR and CDR2 SFDVKD. The DNA of the CDR3 is TGTGCCACCGGAGGCCCCGACCCCGGGGAGCTGTTTTTT. This sequence encodes CATGGPDPGELFF.

The chain uses TRBV27 and TRBJ1-1; D call uncertain. V lost 6 bases and J 2 bases, leaving 13 bases between the germline ends. Germline V lookup: CDR1 MNHEY, CDR2 SMNVEV (reference sequence). The CDR3 is 14 residues long. Written as DNA, the CDR3 is TGTGCCAGCAGAGCCGACACCCCCAACACTGAAGCTTTCTTT. This translates into CASRADTPNTEAFF.

J is TRBJ2-2 and V is TRBV6-2 or TRBV6-3; possible D gene TRBD2, 5 bases. Trimming took off 4 bases at V and 3 bases at J, with 12 bases between the two ends. The CDR3 extends over 15 amino acids. Germline values: CDR1 MNHEY, CDR2 SVGEGT. CDR3 DNA sequence: TGTGCCAGCAGTTCGGGGAGAGTGTACACCGGGGAGCTGTTTTTT. Amino acids: CASSSGRVYTGELFF.

This chain connects TRBV24-1 to TRBJ2-6; D is uncertain. The CDR3 sequence is 11 residues long. Germline-derived CDR1 and CDR2 are KGHDR and SFDVKD. Trimming removed 0 bases from V and 12 bases from J, with 2 bases in between. The CDR3 region is CATSDLGVLTF. The CDR3 DNA reads TGTGCCACCAGTGATTTGGGCGTCCTGACTTTC.

V is TRBV25-1 and J is TRBJ2-3; D is unresolved. Germline V gives CDR1 MGHDK, CDR2 SYGVNS. The CDR3 is 16 residues long. V was trimmed by 1 base and J by 1 base, leaving 12 bases between them. The CDR3, as DNA: TGTGCCAGCAGTGAATCAGAAGGGTCCGGCACAGATACGCAGTATTTT. This translates into CASSESEGSGTDTQYF.

J is TRBJ2-7 and V is TRBV19; the D gene is possibly TRBD1 (6 bases). Germline V lookup: CDR1 LNHDA, CDR2 SQIVND (reference sequence). The CDR3 has 14 amino acids. V lost 6 bases, J lost 7 bases, and 19 bases lay in between. CDR3 residues: CASSPGQGPREQYF. The CDR3 nucleotides are TGTGCCAGTAGCCCCGGGCAGGGGCCAAGGGAGCAGTACTTC.

On this clonotype: This clone may be a read error of a much larger clone one base away. The chain recombines TRBV7-3 with TRBJ2-5, with 8 nucleotides matching TRBD2. Germline CDR1 is SGHTA and CDR2 is FQGTGA. CDR3 length: 15 residues. The CDR3 nucleotides are TGTGCCAGCAGCTTAACTAGCGGGGACCGAGAGACCAAGTACTTC. It encodes CASSLTSGDRETKYF.

The chain couples TRBV6-5 to TRBJ1-4; TRBD1 matches at 7 bases. Trimming took 7 bases from V and 4 from J; bases not matched to a gene: 15. Germline V CDR1 and CDR2: MNHEY, SVGAGI. The CDR3 totals 17 residues. The CDR3 is CASMAGGTEKNNEKLFF. The DNA of the CDR3 is TGTGCCAGCATGGCAGGGGGAACCGAGAAAAATAATGAAAAACTGTTTTTT.

V is TRBV4-1 and J is TRBJ2-3; D unclear. Between the trimmed V and J ends, which lost 2 bases and 2 bases, there was a span of 8 bases. The CDR3 contains 14 residues. Germline-derived CDR1 and CDR2 are MGHRA and YSYEKL. Here the CDR3 reads CASSQYGDTDTQYF. DNA of the CDR3: TGCGCCAGCAGCCAATACGGAGACACAGATACGCAGTATTTT.

This clonotype has ten or more counts. V gene TRBV28 combines with J gene TRBJ2-1, with 7 bases lining up with TRBD1. J lost 1 base, V lost 4 bases, and 4 bases had no gene match. The germline V gene encodes CDR1 MDHEN and CDR2 SYDVKM. CDR3 length: 15 residues. CDR3 bases: TGTGCCAGCAGTTCTGGACAGGAGTCCTACAATGAGCAGTTCTTC. Translating gives CASSSGQESYNEQFF.

The chain uses TRBV27 and TRBJ2-1; TRBD1 is a possible D gene (5 bases). Germline lookup yields CDR1 MNHEY and CDR2 SMNVEV (reference sequence). The V end lost 2 bases, the J end lost 9 bases, and 14 bases lay between the germline ends. The CDR3 is 14 amino acids. CDR3 DNA: TGTGCCAGCAGTTTAAGGGGTGGGGTTGCTGAGCAGTTCTTC. Residues: CASSLRGGVAEQFF.

CDR3 protein: CASLQRGRQSSTDTQYF. The CDR3 region has the DNA TGTGCCAGCTTACAGCGTGGCAGACAATCTAGCACAGATACGCAGTATTTT. V is TRBV12-3 or TRBV12-4 and J is TRBJ2-3; D is uncertain. The ends were cut back, 8 bases at V and 0 bases at J, with 21 bases in the middle. CDR3 length equals 17 residues.

The chain carries TRBV10-3 and TRBJ2-3; D gene uncertain. Germline-derived CDR1 and CDR2 are ENHRY and SYGVKD. V dropped 3 bases and J dropped 6 bases, with 16 bases sitting between them. The CDR3 spans 15 residues. CDR3 nucleotides: TGTGCCATCAGTGACCCGGCCGAGAGGTACGATACGCAGTATTTT. This codes for CAISDPAERYDTQYF.

This rearrangement joins TRBV7-6 to TRBJ1-2; possibly TRBD1 for D (6 bases). Trimming cost V 5 bases and J 1 base, with 23 bases left between them. CDR3 length equals 18 residues. The germline V gene encodes CDR1 SGHVS and CDR2 FNYEAQ. The CDR3: CASSPCYSDSPHNYGYTF. The CDR3 nucleotides read TGTGCCAGCAGCCCGTGCTATTCGGACAGTCCCCATAACTATGGCTACACCTTC.

This clonotype appeared a few times. The V gene is TRBV7-9, the J gene TRBJ2-1; D unclear. CDR1 and CDR2 from the germline V gene are SEHNR and FQNEAQ (reference sequence). Trimming cost V 0 bases and J 7 bases, with 13 bases left between them. The CDR3 spans 15 residues. The CDR3: CASSLAPGPLNEQFF. The CDR3 DNA follows: TGTGCCAGCAGCTTAGCTCCCGGACCGCTGAATGAGCAGTTCTTC.

V gene TRBV11-2 combines with J gene TRBJ2-1; a possible D gene is TRBD1 (5 bases). The length of the CDR3 is 14 residues. V gave up 5 bases and J gave up 7 bases, with 15 bases separating them. Germline loops: CDR1 SGHAT, CDR2 FQNNGV. For the CDR3, the DNA is TGTGCCAGCAGCCCTCAGGGTAAGAGTAATGAGCAGTTCTTC. This codes for CASSPQGKSNEQFF. The entire variable domain, with the rest obtained from reference TRBV11-2 and TRBJ2-1, is as follows: EAGVAQSPRYKIIEKRQSVAFWCNPISGHATLYWYQQILGQGPKLLIQFQNNGVVDDSQLPKDRFSAERLKGVDSTLKIQPAKLEDSAVYLCASSPQGKSNEQFFGPGTRLTVL.

The J gene is TRBJ2-7, the V gene TRBV4-1, with 7 bases that match TRBD1. V gave up 3 bases and J gave up 3 bases; unmatched junction bases: 8. Germline lookup yields CDR1 MGHRA and CDR2 YSYEKL. This CDR3 has 15 residues. CDR3 nucleotides: TGCGCCAGCAGCCAGTCCGGGACAGCCTACTACGAGCAGTACTTC. Translating gives CASSQSGTAYYEQYF.

This chain links TRBV20-1 with TRBJ2-5, with 8 bases fitting TRBD2. Germline loops: CDR1 DFQATT, CDR2 SNEGSKA (reference sequence). V gave up 6 bases and J gave up 7 bases; unmatched junction bases: 13. This CDR3 contains 14 residues. This CDR3 is CSATTSGGAGTQYF. Here the CDR3 DNA reads TGCAGTGCGACAACTAGCGGAGGGGCCGGGACCCAGTACTTC.

A few counts support this clonotype. The rearrangement links TRBV7-6 to TRBJ2-7; TRBD2 matches at 7 bases. This CDR3 contains 15 residues. CDR1 and CDR2 from the germline V gene are SGHVS and FNYEAQ. V gave up 1 base and J gave up 4 bases; unmatched junction bases: 7. CDR3: CASSLVGGGRYEQYF. Written as DNA, the CDR3 is TGTGCCAGCAGCTTAGTCGGCGGGGGAAGGTACGAGCAGTACTTC.

The J gene is TRBJ1-2, the V gene TRBV4-2, with a possible D match to TRBD1 (5 bases). The CDR3 is 15 amino acids. V was shortened by 0 bases and J by 4 bases, with 12 bases between the two germline ends. Per germline, CDR1 LGHNA and CDR2 YNFKEQ. The CDR3 protein is CASSQDIGASYGYTF. The CDR3 bases are TGTGCCAGCAGCCAAGATATTGGGGCAAGCTATGGCTACACCTTC.

The V gene is TRBV29-1, the J gene TRBJ2-3, with D possibly being TRBD1 or TRBD2 (6 bases each). From germline, CDR1 is SQVTM and CDR2 ANQGSEA. This CDR3 has 16 amino acids. V gave up 5 bases and J gave up 4 bases, with 22 bases separating them. The CDR3 region is CSVRGGQGSGADTQYF. CDR3 bases: TGCAGCGTTCGAGGGGGGCAGGGAAGTGGGGCAGATACGCAGTATTTT.

V gene TRBV9 combines with J gene TRBJ1-2; tentatively, D is TRBD1 (6 bases). The CDR3 runs to 16 residues. Per the germline V gene, CDR1 is SGDLS and CDR2 is YYNGEE. Trimming took off 0 bases at V and 3 bases at J, with 15 bases between the two ends. CDR3 residues: CASSVASRGMDYGYTF. DNA for the CDR3: TGTGCCAGCAGCGTAGCCTCGAGGGGGATGGACTATGGCTACACCTTC.

This clonotype has just a few counts. The V call is TRBV4-1, the J call TRBJ2-2; TRBD2 aligns across 8 bases. The germline gives CDR1 MGHRA, CDR2 YSYEKL. This CDR3 contains 16 residues. With 1 base clipped from V and 5 bases from J, the junction kept 6 bases outside the gene matches. CDR3 DNA: TGCGCCAGCAGCCAAGCCAGCGGGGGTCGTACCGGGGAGCTGTTTTTT. This translates into CASSQASGGRTGELFF.

As for this clonotype: A read error may explain this, as a much larger clone is one base away. V and J are TRBV7-2 and TRBJ2-1; D uncertain. This CDR3 is 15 amino acids long. V was trimmed by 8 bases and J by 0 bases, leaving 14 bases between them. The germline CDR1 and CDR2 sequences are SGHTA and FQGNSA. CDR3 region: CASGSTHLSYNEQFF. The CDR3 nucleotides are TGTGCCAGCGGCTCCACCCACCTCTCCTACAATGAGCAGTTCTTC.

This clonotype was seen more than once but under ten times. The chain has TRBV7-9 and TRBJ1-5; D might be TRBD1 (6 bases). The CDR3 runs 15 residues. The germline gives CDR1 SEHNR, CDR2 FQNEAQ (reference sequence). V was trimmed by 6 bases and J by 6 bases, leaving 18 bases between them. The CDR3: CASSPSWGLGQPQHF. DNA for the CDR3: TGTGCCAGCAGTCCAAGTTGGGGGCTCGGTCAGCCCCAGCATTTT.

This chain uses TRBV12-3 or TRBV12-4 with TRBJ1-5, with D tentatively TRBD1 (5 bases). CDR3 size: 14 residues. V lost 6 bases, J lost 3 bases, and 12 bases lay in between. CDR3 sequence reads: CASRPGADNQPQHF. For the CDR3, the DNA is TGTGCCAGCAGGCCCGGGGCCGACAATCAGCCCCAGCATTTT.

This clonotype was seen only once. This chain joins TRBV18 and TRBJ1-5; 7 bases are a match to TRBD1. Germline loops: CDR1 KGHSH, CDR2 LQKENI. This CDR3 has 18 amino acids. Trimming cost V 2 bases and J 3 bases; bases outside gene matches: 13. Written as DNA, the CDR3 is TGTGCCAGCTCACCATGGTCGGGACAGAATAATCTCAATCAGCCCCAGCATTTT. Residues: CASSPWSGQNNLNQPQHF.